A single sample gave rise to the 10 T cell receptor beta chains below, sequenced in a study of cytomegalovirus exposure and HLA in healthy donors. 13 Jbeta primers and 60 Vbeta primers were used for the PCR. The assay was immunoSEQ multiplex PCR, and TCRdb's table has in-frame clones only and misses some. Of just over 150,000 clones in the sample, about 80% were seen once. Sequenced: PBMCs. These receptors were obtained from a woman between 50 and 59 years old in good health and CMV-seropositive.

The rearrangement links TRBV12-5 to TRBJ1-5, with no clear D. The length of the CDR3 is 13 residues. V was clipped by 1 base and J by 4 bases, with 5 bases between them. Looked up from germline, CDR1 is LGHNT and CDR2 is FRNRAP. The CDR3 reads CASGLELNQPQHF. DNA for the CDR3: TGTGCTAGTGGTTTGGAATTAAATCAGCCCCAGCATTTT.

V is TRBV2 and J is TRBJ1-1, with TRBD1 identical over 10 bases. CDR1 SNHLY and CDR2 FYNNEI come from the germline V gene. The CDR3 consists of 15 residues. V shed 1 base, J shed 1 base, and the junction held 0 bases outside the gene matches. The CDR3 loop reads CASSEGTGGNTEAFF. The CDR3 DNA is TGTGCCAGCAGTGAAGGGACAGGGGGGAACACTGAAGCTTTCTTT.

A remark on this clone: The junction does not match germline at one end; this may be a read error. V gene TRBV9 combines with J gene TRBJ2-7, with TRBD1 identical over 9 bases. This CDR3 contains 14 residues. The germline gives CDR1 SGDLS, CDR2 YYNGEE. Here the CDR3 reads CASSPRDRAYGQYF. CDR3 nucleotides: TGTGCCAGCAGCCCCCGGGACAGGGCTTACGGGCAGTACTTC.

Here the CDR3 reads CAIRERQGAYEQYF. CDR3 nucleotide sequence: TGTGCCATCCGGGAGCGACAGGGGGCCTACGAGCAGTACTTC. The chain couples TRBV10-3 to TRBJ2-7, with 9 bases lining up with TRBD1. Germline loops: CDR1 ENHRY, CDR2 SYGVKD. The V segment lost 8 bases and the J segment 2 bases; nucleotides outside the gene matches: 7. The CDR3 is 14 amino acids.

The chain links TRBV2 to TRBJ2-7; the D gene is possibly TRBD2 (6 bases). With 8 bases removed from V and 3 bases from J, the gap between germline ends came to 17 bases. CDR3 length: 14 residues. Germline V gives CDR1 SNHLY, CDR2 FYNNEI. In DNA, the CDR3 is TGTGCCAGCCAAAACGGGGGAGGCGGCTACGAGCAGTACTTC. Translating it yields CASQNGGGGYEQYF.

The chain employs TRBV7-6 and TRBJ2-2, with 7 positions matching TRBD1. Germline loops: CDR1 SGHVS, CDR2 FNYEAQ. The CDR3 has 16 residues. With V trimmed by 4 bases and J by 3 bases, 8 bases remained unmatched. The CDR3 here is CASSSQGRRYTGELFF. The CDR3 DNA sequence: TGTGCCAGCAGCTCACAGGGGCGACGGTACACCGGGGAGCTGTTTTTT.

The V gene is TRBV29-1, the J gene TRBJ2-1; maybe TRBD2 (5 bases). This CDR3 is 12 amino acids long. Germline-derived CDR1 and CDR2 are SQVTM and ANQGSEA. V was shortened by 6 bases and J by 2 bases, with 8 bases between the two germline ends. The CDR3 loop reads CSVTGTYNEQFF. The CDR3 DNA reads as TGCAGCGTAACCGGGACCTACAATGAGCAGTTCTTC.

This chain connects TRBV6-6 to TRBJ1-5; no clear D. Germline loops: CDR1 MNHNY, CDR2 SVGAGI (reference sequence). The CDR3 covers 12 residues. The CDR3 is CATSGFNQPQHF. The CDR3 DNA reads TGTGCTACTTCTGGTTTCAATCAGCCCCAGCATTTT.

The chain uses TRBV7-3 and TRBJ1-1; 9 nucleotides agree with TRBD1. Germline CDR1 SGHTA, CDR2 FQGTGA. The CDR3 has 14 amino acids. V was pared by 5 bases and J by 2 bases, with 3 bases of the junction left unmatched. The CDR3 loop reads CASSLGQGNTEAFF. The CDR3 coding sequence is TGTGCCAGCAGCCTGGGACAGGGTAACACTGAAGCTTTCTTT.

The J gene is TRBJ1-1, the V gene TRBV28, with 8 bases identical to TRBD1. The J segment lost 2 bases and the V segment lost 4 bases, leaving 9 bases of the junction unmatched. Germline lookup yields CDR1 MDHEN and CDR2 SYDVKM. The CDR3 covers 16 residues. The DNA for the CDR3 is TGTGCCAGCAGTTCTATTGGACAGGGCGTTAACACTGAAGCTTTCTTT. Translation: CASSSIGQGVNTEAFF.